This T cell receptor (beta chain) appears in the sequencing data of a study of technical replicates of blood from several donors. Measured with immunoSEQ multiplex PCR; TCRdb has only the in-frame clones, and not every one. Of tens of thousands of clones listed, 98% are singletons. Trimming pared 8 bases from V and 0 bases from J, leaving 14 bases between. Germline V lookup: CDR1 ENHRY, CDR2 SYGVKD. The CDR3 is 15 amino acids. The sequence came from a human donor in good health. The sequenced sample was T cells isolated from PBMCs. The J gene is TRBJ2-1, the V gene TRBV10-3; D unresolved. CDR3 region: CAIGRTPPSYNEQFF. CDR3 nucleotides: TGTGCCATCGGGCGTACCCCGCCCTCCTACAATGAGCAGTTCTTC.